This T cell receptor beta chain was sequenced for a study of T cell responses to AZD1222 COVID-19 vaccine. Overall study findings and caveats: As reported, nearly half of all spike-specific TCRs target variant regions that are unmutated. Baseline seropositives among AZD1222 recipients totaled only 5 to 7. Donor demographics were predominantly white British with a female majority; clonal diversity may be underestimated. Spike regions recognized by vaccine-associated CD4 TCRs spanned the protein, led by 160-218 and 743-854.

Worth noting for this clone: Its antigen is not identified.

TCRdb keeps only in-frame clones here, not all; method: immunoSEQ multiplex PCR. In the table there are around 130,000 clones, around 90% of which are singletons. This receptor was obtained from an adult who received the AZD1222 COVID-19 vaccine. The sample was peripheral blood, taken 28 days after the second AZD1222 dose.

CDR3 amino acids: CASSDPRTGGSGELFF. In nucleotides, the CDR3 is TGTGCCAGCAGTGATCCCCGGACAGGGGGCTCCGGGGAGCTGTTTTTT. This chain links TRBV25-1 with TRBJ2-2; 11 nucleotides align to TRBD1. The CDR3 is 16 amino acids. J gave up 6 bases and V 3 bases, and 6 bases lay outside the gene matches. Germline V lookup: CDR1 MGHDK, CDR2 SYGVNS. The full variable domain, with the rest looked up from reference TRBV25-1 and TRBJ2-2, is EADIYQTPRYLVIGTGKKITLECSQTMGHDKMYWYQQDPGMELHLIHYSYGVNSTEKGDLSSESTVSRIRTEHFPLTLESARPSHTSQYLCASSDPRTGGSGELFFGEGSRLTVL.